This is a list of T cell receptor beta chains from one sample in a study of T cells in Graves' hyperthyroidism and ophthalmopathy. TCRdb called the multiplex PCR reads again in MiXCR, with one record for every CDR3 protein. There are around 400,000 distinct CDR3 sequences in the sample; 13% to 15% occur only once, and under 25% lies in the top ten. Sequenced material: blood. The receptors stem from a woman aged 55-70 years with Graves' ophthalmopathy. The CDR3 runs from the conserved cysteine through the conserved F or W. D genes are given only for firm matches. Where a row states a size, it is once, few, many or the class of an expanded clone; other rows omit it.

size: many; J: TRBJ2-7; D: .; V: TRBV20-1; CDR3: CSARGPGSEQYF; DNA: TGCAGTGCTAGAGGCCCAGGGAGCGAGCAGTACTTC
size: many; J: TRBJ2-2; D: .; V: TRBV4-1; CDR3: CASSQDGRGTGELFF; DNA: TGCGCCAGCAGCCAAGACGGCCGCGGCACCGGGGAGCTGTTTTTT
size: many; J: TRBJ2-4; D: TRBD1; V: TRBV20-1; CDR3: CSARDGQGISKNIQYF; DNA: TGCAGTGCTAGAGACGGACAGGGGATATCCAAAAACATTCAGTACTTC
size: many; J: TRBJ2-7; D: TRBD1; V: TRBV2; CDR3: CASTRDRDYEQYF; DNA: TGTGCCAGCACTAGGGACAGGGATTACGAGCAGTACTTC
size: many; J: TRBJ1-5; D: .; V: TRBV2; CDR3: CASSEAGFRQPQHF; DNA: TGTGCCAGCAGTGAGGCCGGGTTTAGGCAGCCCCAGCATTTT
size: many; J: TRBJ2-4; D: TRBD2; V: TRBV7-2; CDR3: CASSLFSGGGNIQYF; DNA: TGTGCCAGCAGCTTATTTAGCGGGGGGGGAAACATTCAGTACTTC
size: .; J: TRBJ2-1; D: TRBD2; V: TRBV7-2; CDR3: CASSLEPSGNEQFF; DNA: TGTGCCAGCAGCTTAGAGCCTAGCGGGAATGAGCAGTTCTTC
size: few; J: TRBJ2-7; D: TRBD2; V: TRBV4-2; CDR3: CASSQAGGLAGTYEQYF; DNA: TGTGCCAGCAGCCAAGCTGGTGGACTAGCGGGTACCTACGAGCAGTACTTC
size: few; J: TRBJ2-7; D: TRBD1; V: TRBV19; CDR3: CASSPRTGGFSYEQYF; DNA: TGTGCCAGTAGTCCTAGGACAGGGGGCTTTTCCTACGAGCAGTACTTC
size: many; J: TRBJ2-7; D: .; V: TRBV7-9; CDR3: CASSFAGLGEQYF; DNA: TGTGCCAGCAGCTTCGCGGGACTTGGGGAGCAGTACTTC
size: many; J: TRBJ2-7; D: TRBD2; V: TRBV20-1; CDR3: CSARPPTSAYYEQYF; DNA: TGCAGTGCTAGGCCGCCAACTAGCGCCTATTACGAGCAGTACTTC
size: many; J: TRBJ2-1; D: TRBD2; V: TRBV2; CDR3: CASSVSGRDYNEQFF; DNA: TGTGCCAGCAGTGTGAGCGGGAGGGACTACAATGAGCAGTTCTTC
size: .; J: TRBJ2-7; D: TRBD2; V: TRBV28; CDR3: CASSGLAGPREQYF; DNA: TGTGCCAGCAGCGGGCTAGCGGGCCCCCGCGAGCAGTACTTC
size: .; J: TRBJ1-3; D: .; V: TRBV3-1; CDR3: CASSQAGAGNTIYF; DNA: TGTGCCAGCAGCCAAGCAGGGGCTGGAAACACCATATATTTT
size: .; J: TRBJ2-1; D: .; V: TRBV5-1; CDR3: CASTDYNEQFF; DNA: TGCGCCAGCACGGACTACAATGAGCAGTTCTTC
size: few; J: TRBJ2-7; D: .; V: TRBV29-1; CDR3: CSVRQGRGASSSYEQYF; DNA: TGCAGCGTGCGCCAGGGACGGGGGGCGAGTAGTTCCTACGAGCAGTACTTC
size: many; J: TRBJ2-5; D: .; V: TRBV2; CDR3: CASLQEQTQYF; DNA: TGTGCCAGCTTGCAGGAACAGACCCAGTACTTC
size: many; J: TRBJ2-1; D: .; V: TRBV7-3; CDR3: CASSVREGEQFF; DNA: TGTGCCAGCAGTGTGCGAGAGGGGGAGCAGTTCTTC
size: many; J: TRBJ1-5; D: .; V: TRBV2; CDR3: CASSPILQVHQPQHF; DNA: TGTGCCAGCAGTCCCATTTTGCAGGTTCATCAGCCCCAGCATTTT
size: .; J: TRBJ2-3; D: TRBD2; V: TRBV29-1; CDR3: CSVVIAGVRDTQYF; DNA: TGCAGCGTTGTAATAGCGGGAGTTAGAGATACGCAGTATTTT
size: many; J: TRBJ2-7; D: TRBD2; V: TRBV20-1; CDR3: CSGSGLASLEQYF; DNA: TGCAGTGGTTCGGGACTAGCAAGTCTAGAGCAGTACTTC
size: .; J: TRBJ1-6; D: TRBD1; V: TRBV5-5; CDR3: CASSLVIGGAYGSPLHF; DNA: TGTGCCAGCAGCTTGGTCATAGGGGGCGCGTACGGATCACCCCTCCACTTT
size: many; J: TRBJ2-1; D: TRBD2; V: TRBV3-1; CDR3: CASSFTSGRADEQFF; DNA: TGTGCCAGCAGCTTTACTAGCGGGAGGGCTGATGAGCAGTTCTTC
size: .; J: TRBJ2-7; D: .; V: TRBV6-1; CDR3: CASSTQGYEQYF; DNA: TGTGCCAGCAGCACCCAGGGTTACGAGCAGTACTTC
size: many; J: TRBJ2-1; D: .; V: TRBV6-1; CDR3: CASSLGLATYNEQFF; DNA: TGTGCCAGCAGCTTAGGTCTAGCGACATACAATGAGCAGTTCTTC
size: many; J: TRBJ2-3; D: TRBD2; V: TRBV5-1; CDR3: CASKGTSGVVPTQYF; DNA: TGCGCCAGCAAGGGGACTAGCGGGGTCGTTCCGACGCAGTATTTT
size: few; J: TRBJ2-3; D: TRBD1; V: TRBV4-1; CDR3: CASSQDPGTGGTDTQYF; DNA: TGCGCCAGCAGCCAAGATCCGGGGACAGGGGGCACAGATACGCAGTATTTT
size: many; J: TRBJ2-7; D: .; V: TRBV28; CDR3: CASSLGPGRRLSYEQYF; DNA: TGTGCCAGCAGTTTAGGACCCGGAAGACGCCTCTCCTACGAGCAGTACTTC
size: .; J: TRBJ2-4; D: .; V: TRBV6-1; CDR3: CASSDGGKNIQYF; DNA: TGTGCCAGCAGTGATGGGGGCAAAAACATTCAGTACTTC
size: many; J: TRBJ2-3; D: .; V: TRBV15; CDR3: CATAALKGSTDTQYF; DNA: TGTGCCACCGCCGCTTTAAAGGGAAGCACAGATACGCAGTATTTT
size: few; J: TRBJ1-1; D: .; V: TRBV20-1; CDR3: CSALGSTMNTEAFF; DNA: TGCAGTGCTCTTGGATCAACGATGAACACTGAAGCTTTCTTT
size: few; J: TRBJ2-7; D: TRBD2; V: TRBV6-6; CDR3: CASSYTGLARRNEQYF; DNA: TGTGCCAGCAGTTACACCGGACTAGCCCGGCGAAACGAGCAGTACTTC
size: .; J: TRBJ2-1; D: .; V: TRBV3-1; CDR3: CASSSGRMVGSYNEQFF; DNA: TGTGCCAGCAGCTCAGGACGCATGGTGGGCTCCTACAATGAGCAGTTCTTC
size: .; J: TRBJ2-5; D: TRBD2; V: TRBV2; CDR3: CASSETLSGLAGEETQYF; DNA: TGTGCCAGCAGTGAGACCCTAAGTGGGCTAGCGGGAGAAGAGACCCAGTACTTC
size: few; J: TRBJ2-2; D: .; V: TRBV12-5; CDR3: CASATPGTGELFF; DNA: TGTGCTAGTGCCACACCTGGGACCGGGGAGCTGTTTTTT
size: .; J: TRBJ2-7; D: .; V: TRBV11-2; CDR3: CASSLDAIPTYEQYF; DNA: TGTGCCAGCAGCTTAGATGCAATCCCGACCTACGAGCAGTACTTC
size: many; J: TRBJ2-1; D: .; V: TRBV18; CDR3: CASSPLTGHNEQFF; DNA: TGTGCCAGCTCACCATTGACAGGCCACAATGAGCAGTTCTTC
size: many; J: TRBJ2-3; D: .; V: TRBV20-1; CDR3: CSAFTDTQYF; DNA: TGCAGTGCTTTTACAGATACGCAGTATTTT
size: .; J: TRBJ2-1; D: .; V: TRBV20-1; CDR3: CSASRGLDEQFF; DNA: TGCAGTGCTAGCCGAGGACTGGACGAGCAGTTCTTC
size: many; J: TRBJ2-5; D: TRBD2; V: TRBV28; CDR3: CASSPGGGRRETQYF; DNA: TGTGCCAGCAGTCCCGGGGGGGGCCGACGGGAGACCCAGTACTTC
size: many; J: TRBJ2-7; D: TRBD2; V: TRBV7-9; CDR3: CASSPGLAETYEQYF; DNA: TGTGCCAGCAGCCCGGGACTAGCGGAAACCTACGAGCAGTACTTC
size: .; J: TRBJ2-1; D: TRBD2; V: TRBV19; CDR3: CASSELAGAYNEQFF; DNA: TGTGCCAGTAGTGAACTAGCGGGAGCATACAATGAGCAGTTCTTC
size: many; J: TRBJ2-7; D: .; V: TRBV20-1; CDR3: CSARLVSYEQYF; DNA: TGCAGTGCACGACTAGTCTCCTACGAGCAGTACTTC
size: many; J: TRBJ2-1; D: TRBD2; V: TRBV12-3/TRBV12-4; CDR3: CASSLTSGRANEQFF; DNA: TGTGCCAGCAGTTTGACTAGCGGGAGGGCCAATGAGCAGTTCTTC
size: .; J: TRBJ2-2; D: .; V: TRBV10-3; CDR3: CAISETTGKNTGELFF; DNA: TGTGCCATCAGTGAGACAACAGGGAAGAACACCGGGGAGCTGTTTTTT
size: .; J: TRBJ1-3; D: .; V: TRBV28; CDR3: CASSFIPRAGNTIYF; DNA: TGTGCCAGCAGTTTTATTCCCAGGGCTGGAAACACCATATATTTT
size: .; J: TRBJ2-3; D: .; V: TRBV6-2/TRBV6-3; CDR3: CASSPFSRSATDTQYF; DNA: TGTGCCAGCAGCCCGTTCTCTAGGTCCGCCACAGATACGCAGTATTTT
size: many; J: TRBJ1-1; D: TRBD1; V: TRBV5-1; CDR3: CASSLGRGPLETEAFF; DNA: TGCGCCAGCAGCTTGGGCAGGGGGCCGTTGGAAACTGAAGCTTTCTTT
size: few; J: TRBJ2-1; D: .; V: TRBV18; CDR3: CASSPWQEPYNEQFF; DNA: TGTGCCAGCTCACCGTGGCAAGAACCCTACAATGAGCAGTTCTTC
size: many; J: TRBJ2-5; D: TRBD1; V: TRBV7-6; CDR3: CASSSRGQKETQYF; DNA: TGTGCCAGCAGCTCCAGGGGACAGAAAGAGACCCAGTACTTC
size: few; J: TRBJ1-2; D: .; V: TRBV6-2/TRBV6-3; CDR3: CASEGGINYGYTF; DNA: TGTGCCAGCGAAGGGGGTATTAACTATGGCTACACCTTC
size: .; J: TRBJ2-1; D: TRBD2; V: TRBV19; CDR3: CASTLGEGFYNEQFF; DNA: TGTGCCAGTACCCTGGGGGAGGGTTTCTACAATGAGCAGTTCTTC
size: few; J: TRBJ2-1; D: TRBD1; V: TRBV6-1; CDR3: CASERDRGFNGQFF; DNA: TGTGCCAGCGAACGGGACAGGGGATTCAATGGGCAGTTCTTC
size: .; J: TRBJ2-7; D: TRBD2; V: TRBV12-3/TRBV12-4; CDR3: CASSLGLAGHGSYEQYF; DNA: TGTGCCAGCAGTTTGGGACTAGCGGGACACGGGTCCTACGAGCAGTACTTC
size: many; J: TRBJ2-5; D: TRBD1; V: TRBV2; CDR3: CASSQTGNQYF; DNA: TGTGCCAGCAGTCAGACAGGGAACCAGTACTTC